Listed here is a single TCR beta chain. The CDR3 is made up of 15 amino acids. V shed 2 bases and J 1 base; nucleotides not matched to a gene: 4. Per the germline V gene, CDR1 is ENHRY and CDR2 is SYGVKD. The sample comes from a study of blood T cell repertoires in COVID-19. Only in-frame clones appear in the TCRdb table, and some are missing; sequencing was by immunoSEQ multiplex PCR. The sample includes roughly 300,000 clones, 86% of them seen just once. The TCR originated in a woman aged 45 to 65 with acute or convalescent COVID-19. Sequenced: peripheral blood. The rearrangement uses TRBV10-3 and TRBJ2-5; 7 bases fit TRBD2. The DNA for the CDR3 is TGTGCCATCAGTGAGGGTCTAGCGGCCCAAGAGACCCAGTACTTC. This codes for CAISEGLAAQETQYF.